One sample yielded the 27 T cell receptor beta chains listed below, sequenced in a study of identical twins. TCRdb re-called the 5' RACE reads through MiXCR, storing one row per CDR3 protein. The repertoire holds roughly 1.6 million distinct CDR3 sequences, under 35% seen once, with 0.27% in the top ten. The sample was cord blood. The receptors stem from a newborn girl in good health.

The gene calls are TRBV20-1 and TRBJ2-3; 7 bases match TRBD1. The junction had 16 bases not matched to a gene; V was cut back by 0 bases and J by 7 bases. This CDR3 contains 17 residues. The germline CDR1 and CDR2 sequences are DFQATT and SNEGSKA (reference sequence). CDR3 sequence reads: CSARDEVRTGRPYTQYF. The CDR3 DNA is TGCAGTGCTAGAGATGAAGTGAGGACAGGAAGACCCTATACGCAGTATTTT.

J is TRBJ2-3 and V is TRBV27; D perhaps matches TRBD2 (7 bases). The V gene lost 5 bases and the J gene lost 4 bases, with 16 bases spanning the gap. The CDR3 extends over 15 amino acids. CDR1 MNHEY and CDR2 SMNVEV come from the germline V gene (reference sequence). In DNA form, the CDR3 reads TGTGCCAGCAGTAAGTGGGGGGGCTACGCAGATACGCAGTATTTT. Translated: CASSKWGGYADTQYF.

In its sample, this clonotype was seen once. A far bigger clonotype differs at one base, so this is likely a read error. The chain combines TRBV7-2 with TRBJ1-2, with 9 bases matching TRBD1. After removal of 5 bases from V and 7 bases from J, the junction contained 5 bases not matched to a gene. Germline CDR1 and CDR2: SGHTA and FQGNSA. The CDR3 has 13 residues. In DNA, the CDR3 is TGTGCCAGCAGCGTAGACAGGGGGTGTGGCTACACCTTC. Amino acids: CASSVDRGCGYTF.

The V call is TRBV5-1, the J call TRBJ2-3; a weak D match, TRBD2 (6 bases). The CDR3 is made up of 16 amino acids. Germline assignment: CDR1 SGHRS and CDR2 YFSETQ. The germline V and J ends were trimmed by 3 bases and 4 bases, with 18 bases remaining between them. The CDR3 coding sequence is TGCGCCAGCAGCTCAGGGACTGGGGATGGGTCAGATACGCAGTATTTT. Protein product: CASSSGTGDGSDTQYF.

The genes are TRBV6-5 and TRBJ1-5; 8 positions agree with TRBD1. Germline V gene data show CDR1 as MNHEY and CDR2 as SVGAGI. Trimming at V came to 5 bases and at J to 4 bases, leaving 7 bases not matched to a gene. The CDR3 sequence is 15 residues long. In nucleotides, the CDR3 is TGTGCCAGCAGTCCCGACAGGGGCGAAAATCAGCCCCAGCATTTT. This codes for CASSPDRGENQPQHF.

The CDR3 DNA follows: TGTGCCAGCAGCGCCCCTCGGAAACCGAACCAGTACTTC. It specifies CASSAPRKPNQYF. The J gene is TRBJ2-4, the V gene TRBV13; D call uncertain. The V end lost 5 bases, the J end lost 13 bases, and 18 bases lay between the germline ends. The germline V gene has CDR1 PRHDT and CDR2 FYEKMQ (reference sequence). The CDR3 runs 13 residues.

The V gene is TRBV12-5, the J gene TRBJ2-7, with D tentatively TRBD2 (6 bases). Germline-derived CDR1 and CDR2 are LGHNT and FRNRAP. Trimming shortened V by 4 bases and J by 3 bases, and 7 bases separated the two germline ends. CDR3 length: 12 amino acids. CDR3 sequence reads: CASGWGGYEQYF. DNA for the CDR3: TGTGCTAGTGGTTGGGGAGGCTACGAGCAGTACTTC.

This clonotype occurred a few times. The chain joins TRBV4-2 to TRBJ2-4; TRBD1 aligns across 8 bases. The CDR3 covers 16 residues. Germline trimming cut 0 bases from V and 8 bases from J; bases unmatched to any gene: 9. The germline V gene encodes CDR1 LGHNA and CDR2 YNFKEQ. This CDR3 is CASSQEFGRGLDIQYF. CDR3 in DNA: TGTGCCAGCAGCCAAGAGTTCGGCAGGGGGCTTGACATTCAGTACTTC.

V usage is TRBV20-1 and J usage is TRBJ2-1, with a tentative D call TRBD2 (7 bases). Germline V gene sequence: CDR1 DFQATT, CDR2 SNEGSKA (reference sequence). V lost 0 bases to trimming and J lost 4 bases, with 16 bases between them. This CDR3 comprises 16 residues. The CDR3 DNA is TGCAGTGCTAGAGACCACAGGGCTAGCGGATACAATGAGCAGTTCTTC. It translates to CSARDHRASGYNEQFF.

The chain uses TRBV29-1 and TRBJ1-3, with TRBD1 matching 9 bases. Looked up from germline, CDR1 is SQVTM and CDR2 is ANQGSEA. V lost 4 bases, J lost 3 bases, and 4 bases stayed unmatched. CDR3 length equals 14 residues. CDR3 sequence: CSVGTGGVGNTIYF. CDR3 bases: TGCAGCGTTGGAACAGGGGGCGTTGGAAACACCATATATTTT. The full variable domain, completed using reference TRBV29-1 and TRBJ1-3, is SAVISQKPSRDICQRGTSLTIQCQVDSQVTMMFWYRQQPGQSLTLIATANQGSEATYESGFVIDKFPISRPNLTFSTLTVSNMSPEDSSIYLCSVGTGGVGNTIYFGEGSWLTVV.

The CDR3 reads CASSLWAFISGANVLTF. The CDR3 DNA reads as TGCGCCAGCAGCTTGTGGGCTTTCATCTCTGGGGCCAACGTCCTGACTTTC. J is TRBJ2-6 and V is TRBV5-1; D call uncertain. This CDR3 contains 17 residues. CDR1 and CDR2 (germline): SGHRS, YFSETQ. Trimming removed 1 base from V and 0 bases from J, with 11 bases in between.

The V and J genes are TRBV7-9 and TRBJ2-1; 13 bases are a match to TRBD2. The DNA matches TRBJ2-7 better at its end, which makes the J call doubtful. This CDR3 is built from 18 residues. Per the germline V gene, CDR1 is SEHNR and CDR2 is FQNEAQ (reference sequence). This CDR3 reads CASSQRLAGGSSYNEQYF. For the CDR3, the DNA is TGTGCCAGCAGCCAGCGACTAGCGGGGGGTAGCTCCTACAATGAGCAGTACTTC.

The sample holds one count of this clonotype. The CDR3 bases are TGTGCCAGCAGCTTATCATCAGGTACCATCAATGAGCAGTTCTTC. Translation gives CASSLSSGTINEQFF. The chain has TRBV7-9 and TRBJ2-1; the D is unclear. The ends were cut back, 2 bases at V and 6 bases at J, with 14 bases in the middle. The CDR3 contains 15 residues. The germline V gene has CDR1 SEHNR and CDR2 FQNEAQ (reference sequence).

The rearrangement joins TRBV7-2 to TRBJ2-7; 8 bases map to TRBD2. There are 17 residues in the CDR3. In germline, CDR1 is SGHTA, CDR2 FQGNSA. Germline trimming cut 0 bases from V and 0 bases from J; bases unmatched to any gene: 7. The DNA of the CDR3 is TGTGCCAGCAGCTTAGCGTTCAGCGGGAGCCGCTCCTACGAGCAGTACTTC. This codes for CASSLAFSGSRSYEQYF.

V is TRBV20-1 and J is TRBJ2-7; 8 bases are shared with TRBD2. Per the germline V gene, CDR1 is DFQATT and CDR2 is SNEGSKA (reference sequence). Trimming removed 6 bases from V and 6 bases from J; junction bases left unmatched: 10. The CDR3 contains 13 residues. The CDR3 region has the DNA TGCAGTGCCCGGAGGACTAGCACTTTCGAGCAGTACTTC. This gives the protein CSARRTSTFEQYF.

The chain is built from TRBV5-6 and TRBJ1-4; D not certain. Germline CDR1 and CDR2: SGHDT and YYEEEE. Trimming pared 4 bases from V and 0 bases from J, leaving 10 bases between. This CDR3 spans 15 amino acids. CDR3 nucleotide sequence: TGTGCCAGCAGCGGAATCGTTGCAACTAATGAAAAACTGTTTTTT. Translated, it gives CASSGIVATNEKLFF.

This clonotype has just one count. The CDR3 DNA sequence: TGTGCCAGCAGCTTACATAGGGCTGGATACAATGAGCAGTACTTC. Its translation is CASSLHRAGYNEQYF. The rearrangement links TRBV7-2 to TRBJ2-7; D gene unclear. V was pared by 2 bases and J by 7 bases, with 18 bases between. The CDR3 extends over 15 amino acids. Looked up from germline, CDR1 is SGHTA and CDR2 is FQGNSA.

This clonotype was seen a handful of times. The V and J genes are TRBV12-3 or TRBV12-4 and TRBJ1-1; D is uncertain. There are 14 residues in the CDR3. V lost 1 base and J 4 bases, leaving 10 bases between the germline ends. CDR3 in DNA: TGTGCCAGCAGTTTAGGGCGCAGGAGCACTGAAGCTTTCTTT. It specifies CASSLGRRSTEAFF.

This clonotype has a handful of counts. The chain links TRBV6-1 to TRBJ1-4; D perhaps matches TRBD1 (6 bases). This CDR3 is built from 17 residues. V was pared by 0 bases and J by 7 bases, with 18 bases between. The germline V gene encodes CDR1 MNHNS and CDR2 SASEGT. CDR3 loop: CASSEAVRQGRGEKLFF. CDR3 DNA sequence: TGTGCCAGCAGTGAAGCCGTACGTCAGGGGCGAGGTGAAAAACTGTTTTTT.

This clonotype was found a few times. The genes are TRBV10-3 and TRBJ2-5; TRBD1 agrees at 8 bases. After removal of 6 bases from V and 11 bases from J, the junction contained 17 bases not matched to a gene. Germline V lookup: CDR1 ENHRY, CDR2 SYGVKD. The CDR3 length is 15 residues. CDR3 sequence: CAISPTGGGHNEQYF. The CDR3 DNA follows: TGTGCCATCAGCCCCACAGGGGGTGGCCACAATGAGCAGTACTTC.

The table lists this clonotype with many counts. The chain is built from TRBV6-6 and TRBJ1-2; 7 bases are shared with TRBD1. The CDR3 has 14 amino acids. The ends lost 6 bases at V and 0 bases at J; junction bases unmatched: 4. Germline V gene lookup returns CDR1 MNHNY and CDR2 SVGAGI (reference sequence). CDR3 amino acids: CASSDRVANYGYTF. For the CDR3, the DNA is TGTGCCAGCAGCGACAGGGTAGCTAACTATGGCTACACCTTC.

This clonotype was recorded at least ten times. The chain has TRBV5-1 and TRBJ2-7; possible D gene TRBD1, 5 bases. The germline V gene encodes CDR1 SGHRS and CDR2 YFSETQ. V shed 2 bases and J shed 4 bases, with 13 bases lying between them. The CDR3 sequence is 14 residues long. In DNA form, the CDR3 reads TGCGCCAGCAGCTTAACCTCCAGGGCGTACGAGCAGTACTTC. Its translation: CASSLTSRAYEQYF.

This clonotype has just a few counts. J is TRBJ1-5 and V is TRBV6-5; D is possibly TRBD1 (5 bases). In germline, CDR1 is MNHEY, CDR2 SVGAGI. The V end was cut by 2 bases, the J end by 2 bases, with 10 bases between. This CDR3 comprises 15 residues. The CDR3 nucleotides read TGTGCCAGCAGTTACGGTTGGGGGGGCAATCAGCCCCAGCATTTT. Translated, it gives CASSYGWGGNQPQHF.

This chain uses TRBV2 with TRBJ2-4, with D perhaps matching TRBD1 (5 bases). The CDR3 length is 13 residues. The V gene's germline CDR1 is SNHLY and CDR2 FYNNEI. V lost 0 bases and J 12 bases, leaving 12 bases between the germline ends. The CDR3 is CASSEAQGYTQYF. The CDR3 bases are TGTGCCAGCAGTGAAGCCCAGGGATACACTCAGTACTTC.

The J gene is TRBJ2-1, the V gene TRBV29-1, with 8 bases identical to TRBD1. The CDR3 is made up of 14 amino acids. Trimming at V came to 5 bases and at J to 4 bases, leaving 7 bases not matched to a gene. CDR1 and CDR2 from the germline V gene are SQVTM and ANQGSEA. The CDR3 nucleotides read TGCAGCGTTCTTGACAGGGGCCCTTACAATGAGCAGTTCTTC. It translates to CSVLDRGPYNEQFF.

V and J are TRBV4-2 and TRBJ1-1; D gene unclear. The CDR3 has 17 amino acids. V gave up 1 base and J gave up 3 bases, with 18 bases separating them. The germline V gene encodes CDR1 LGHNA and CDR2 YNFKEQ. Here the CDR3 DNA reads TGTGCCAGCAGCCAAGTTTCGTTCGGCCTAATGGACACTGAAGCTTTCTTT. This gives the protein CASSQVSFGLMDTEAFF.

On this clonotype itself: At one boundary the junction diverges from the germline segment, which might be a read error. The chain combines TRBV14 with TRBJ1-3; D gene ambiguous. The CDR3 spans 13 residues. The V gene's germline CDR1 is SGHDN and CDR2 FVKESK. The CDR3 region has the DNA TGTGCCTGCAGCCAGCCGAGTGGAAACACCATATATTTT. Translation gives CACSQPSGNTIYF.